This entry describes one TCR beta chain. Its antigen is not known. This may stem from a read error, because a much larger clone lies one nucleotide away. This sample was taken from a study of CD8+CD57+ T cells in acquired aplastic anemia. In the study overall: DNA recovered from sorted CD4+ and CD8+ cells had a mean of about 3 ug. As sequenced from healthy donors, CD4+ cells averaged approximately 11 million reads. The study, taken as a whole, reports: No significant patient-versus-control difference appeared in CD8+ Simpson's diversity. A set of roughly 27 CD8+ CDR3 sequences was shared between patients and controls, and these sequences appeared highly expressed in patients.

Profiling that covered TCR beta VDJ and CDR3 relied on genomic DNA as its template. Using its own MiXCR run on the reads, TCRdb lists one record per CDR3 protein. The sample lists roughly 50,000 distinct CDR3 sequences; over 60% were seen once. CDR1 and CDR2 (germline): SGHAT, FQDESV (reference sequence). This CDR3 has 18 residues. Trimming removed 6 bases at V and 3 bases at J, with 26 bases between. The V and J genes are TRBV11-1 and TRBJ1-2; TRBD1 might be the D (5 bases). The sequence was collected from a human donor in good health, serving as a control. Sequenced sample: sorted CD4+, CD8+, or CD8+CD57+ T cells (not recorded which) from PBMCs. CDR3 loop: CASSTPGRALRGDYGYTF. Written as DNA, the CDR3 is TGTGCCAGCAGTACACCGGGACGGGCCCTCCGGGGGGACTATGGCTACACCTTC.